These 15 T cell receptor beta chains came from one sample sequenced in a study of blood T cells in healthy people across ages. With a J-beta primer mix and a sample-barcoded 5' primer, a second PCR ran about 7 to 12 cycles. TCRdb re-called the 5' RACE reads with MiXCR, one entry per CDR3 protein. This sample has 780,000 or so distinct CDR3 sequences; approximately 53% occur once, and the top ten carry approximately 40%. Sequencing input: blood. The receptors originated from a man older than 75 in good health.

The V gene is TRBV2, the J gene TRBJ1-2, with D unclear. V was clipped by 6 bases and J by 7 bases, with 12 bases between them. The CDR3 is 12 amino acids. Germline V gives CDR1 SNHLY, CDR2 FYNNEI. CDR3 bases: TGTGCCAGCAGCCCGAGCATCGGTGGCTACACCTTC. Translated, it gives CASSPSIGGYTF.

This clonotype is a singleton in its sample. The chain is built from TRBV5-1 and TRBJ2-5; D possibly uses TRBD1 or TRBD2 (5 bases each). The tail of the sequence fits TRBJ2-7 better, so the J call may be wrong. The V gene's germline CDR1 is SGHRS and CDR2 YFSETQ. CDR3 length: 14 residues. The CDR3 loop is CASSRLDSGYEQYF. For the CDR3, the DNA is TGCGCCAGCAGCCGGCTCGACAGCGGCTACGAGCAGTACTTC.

The rearrangement joins TRBV20-1 to TRBJ2-7, with D perhaps matching TRBD1 (6 bases). This CDR3 spans 13 amino acids. Germline V gene lookup returns CDR1 DFQATT and CDR2 SNEGSKA (reference sequence). V lost 5 bases, J lost 5 bases, and 16 bases lay in between. CDR3: CSAAGQSQDEQYF. The DNA for the CDR3 is TGCAGTGCTGCCGGACAGTCTCAAGACGAGCAGTACTTC.

V usage is TRBV21-1 and J usage is TRBJ1-1. TRBV21-1 is designated a pseudogene. CDR3 length: 10 residues. CDR3 residues: CASSSREAFF. As DNA, the CDR3 is TGTGCCAGCAGCTCGAGGGAAGCTTTCTTT.

This rearrangement joins TRBV25-1 to TRBJ2-3; the D call may be TRBD1 or TRBD2 (5 bases each). This CDR3 has 12 amino acids. Germline CDR1 and CDR2: MGHDK and SYGVNS. The V gene lost 8 bases and the J gene lost 1 base, with 7 bases spanning the gap. The CDR3 spells CASRGRTDTQYF. DNA for the CDR3: TGTGCCAGCCGGGGACGCACAGATACGCAGTATTTT.

This clonotype was found many times. J is TRBJ2-6 and V is TRBV6-2 or TRBV6-3; no firm D call. This CDR3 has 16 amino acids. Germline values: CDR1 MNHEY, CDR2 SVGEGT. Trimming shortened V by 1 base and J by 4 bases, and 11 bases separated the two germline ends. CDR3 in amino acids: CASSYWSGSGANVLTF. The CDR3 DNA is TGTGCCAGCAGTTACTGGAGTGGCTCCGGGGCCAACGTCCTGACTTTC.

The chain has TRBV15 and TRBJ2-7; unclear D gene. The V gene's germline CDR1 is LNHNV and CDR2 YYDKDF (reference sequence). The CDR3 runs 13 residues. The germline V and J ends were trimmed by 1 base and 5 bases, with 9 bases remaining between them. DNA for the CDR3: TGTGCCACCAGCAGAGCAACCCTGAACGAGCAGTACTTC. Protein: CATSRATLNEQYF.

CDR3 nucleotide sequence: TGCAGTGCTGAGGAAATAGCGGGGCCGAGGGCTGAGCAGTTCTTC. Its translation: CSAEEIAGPRAEQFF. The rearrangement uses TRBV20-1 and TRBJ2-1, with 8 nucleotides matching TRBD2. Germline lookup yields CDR1 DFQATT and CDR2 SNEGSKA (reference sequence). This CDR3 comprises 15 residues. J gave up 9 bases and V 5 bases, and 15 bases lay outside the gene matches.

The rearrangement joins TRBV20-1 to TRBJ2-1; TRBD2 matches at 10 bases. Germline V gives CDR1 DFQATT, CDR2 SNEGSKA (reference sequence). The CDR3 has 17 residues. V shed 0 bases and J 9 bases; nucleotides not matched to a gene: 14. This CDR3 is CSARDRGGTSARGEQFF. CDR3 sequence (DNA): TGCAGTGCTAGAGATCGTGGCGGGACTAGCGCGAGGGGTGAGCAGTTCTTC.

This clonotype appeared a few times. The chain is built from TRBV29-1 and TRBJ2-3; D is unresolved. Germline V gene lookup returns CDR1 SQVTM and CDR2 ANQGSEA. CDR3 length: 14 residues. V lost 6 bases, J lost 1 base, and 14 bases lay in between. CDR3 coding DNA: TGCAGCGTCCAATTGGGGATCGGCACAGATACGCAGTATTTT. Translation: CSVQLGIGTDTQYF.

The J gene is TRBJ2-2, the V gene TRBV9; D gene uncertain. Trimming left V 4 bases short and J 6 bases short, with 13 bases between. CDR1 is SGDLS and CDR2 is YYNGEE in the germline V gene. The CDR3 has 14 amino acids. DNA of the CDR3: TGTGCCAGCAGCCCCCAAAGTTTCGCCGGGGAGCTGTTTTTT. Residues: CASSPQSFAGELFF.

This chain connects TRBV27 to TRBJ1-5, with 9 bases that match TRBD1. This CDR3 comprises 15 residues. V gave up 6 bases and J gave up 5 bases; unmatched junction bases: 8. Looked up from germline, CDR1 is MNHEY and CDR2 is SMNVEV (reference sequence). The CDR3 here is CASSAATGGHQPQHF. CDR3 in DNA: TGTGCCAGCAGCGCAGCGACAGGGGGGCATCAGCCCCAGCATTTT.

The rearrangement links TRBV20-1 to TRBJ2-7, with a possible D match to TRBD2 (6 bases). Deletions cut 3 bases from V and 1 base from J, with 13 bases between. The CDR3 covers 14 residues. CDR1 and CDR2 (germline): DFQATT, SNEGSKA (reference sequence). DNA for the CDR3: TGCAGTGCTAGTTCTAGCGCCGAGTCCTACGAGCAGTACTTC. Protein: CSASSSAESYEQYF.

The rearrangement links TRBV13 to TRBJ1-2; D not resolved. V lost 5 bases and J lost 4, with 23 bases in between. The CDR3 loop spans 17 amino acids. CDR1 is PRHDT, CDR2 FYEKMQ, per germline (reference sequence). CDR3 protein: CASSPEASGLAGYGYTF. In DNA form, the CDR3 reads TGTGCCAGCAGCCCAGAGGCTTCCGGCCTAGCAGGCTATGGCTACACCTTC.

The genes are TRBV5-6 and TRBJ2-5; 9 nucleotides line up with TRBD1. With 1 base clipped from V and 1 base from J, the junction kept 5 bases outside the gene matches. The CDR3 totals 16 residues. Germline V gene sequence: CDR1 SGHDT, CDR2 YYEEEE. The CDR3 reads CASSLNGQGIQETQYF. In DNA, the CDR3 is TGTGCCAGCAGCTTGAACGGACAGGGGATCCAAGAGACCCAGTACTTC.